This T cell receptor beta chain was captured by sequencing in a study of shared clonotypes between healthy human individuals (dated by TCRdb to about 2020). Some background on the complete study: The cohort comprised a couple of women and a few men aged 18 to 49 years. For each donor, CD4 naive and CD4 memory were each run on three plates, CD8 naive on two plates, and CD8 memory on one plate. To estimate repertoire size and how much clonotypes are shared between individuals, the study performed deep sequencing of blood TCR repertoires from roughly five healthy adults. Libraries were prepared and TCR repertoires were sequenced by different laboratories using diverse techniques, in order to increase sequencing depth and limit assay-specific biases. Each donor's leukapheresis produced roughly between roughly 0.94 and 9.5 billion PBMCs.

Using the deep immunoSEQ assay, multiplex PCR amplified TCR CDR3 regions from genomic DNA. Genomic DNA extracted from each cell subset was distributed evenly over all wells of several immunoSEQ 96-well plates, and each plate served as one replicate. For sorted subsets, around 200 ng genomic DNA, equal to 25,000 to 35,000 T cell genomes, was loaded into each replicate PCR. Purified libraries were quantified with a Qubit 3.0 fluorometer, sized on a Bioanalyzer 2100, and re-quantified with the KAPA Library Quantification kit. Each immunoSEQ 96-well plate was sequenced on its own single-read 150-cycle Illumina NextSeq 550 flow cell. Per the original workflow: Because the immunoSEQ output included only junctional sequences and no quality scores, the filtering could not be the same as the filtering used for full-length reads. To assign V/J genes and CDR3, sequences were annotated using PyIR, a Python wrapper for IgBLAST v1.9, with IMGT germline references. Reads with weak V/J assignments (E-value above 1e-6), missing CDR3, stop codons, out-of-frame junctions, or ambiguous translated residues were removed. V3J clonotypes were defined by identical inferred V gene, J gene, and CDR3 amino acid sequence. To compute the percentage overlap between repertoires, the number of shared unique clonotypes was divided by the size of the smaller repertoire. Three approaches were used to assess repertoire richness: RTK rarefaction, the Chao1 estimator, and Recon v2.1 estimates of unobserved clonotypes. Generation probabilities for all TCRbeta clonotypes obtained by the gDNA method from a handful of donors were computed using OLGA. TCRdb mirrors the immuneACCESS table, restricted to in-frame sequences. Some clones are absent from its copies; in checked studies, under half trace to an unresolved V gene, and the reason for the others is unknown. That table supplies the V and J calls and clone size; D and trimming were determined from the DNA. The sample table holds roughly 220,000 clones, of which 60% to 80% were seen once. 11% of the sample is held by the ten biggest clonotypes.

The donors were healthy, HIV-negative adults with no recently reported acute infections or vaccinations. Every donor was a Caucasian adult living in Nashville, Tennessee, USA. CD4+ T cells were enriched through magnetic negative selection, after which naive cells were positively selected on CD45RA and the remaining negative fraction served as the memory subset. After blood collection by leukapheresis, PBMCs were isolated using Ficoll-Histopaque density gradient centrifugation and then cryopreserved in the vapor phase of liquid nitrogen. Analytical flow cytometry was used to check the purity and quantity of each magnetically sorted T cell population. Genomic DNA was isolated from every sorted fraction and measured by UV absorbance on a Nanodrop 2000c. This clone was picked up many times. What this receptor recognizes is not known. Base qualities are not provided; no much larger clone lies one nucleotide away.

Overall results and qualifications from the work: Only blood was sampled, and tissue TCR repertoires likely differ from those in blood. Incomplete sequencing was indicated by rarefaction of sorted-subset datasets, despite the large sequencing depth. The small number of donors limited the genetic and exposure-history diversity represented. Across four donors, approximately 5% of naive CD4, more than 3% of naive CD8, approximately 2.5% of memory CD4, and 0.4% of memory CD8 clonotypes were shared. Compared with non-shared clonotypes, clonotypes shared by all four sorted-subset donors had higher generation probabilities. Based on pairwise subsampling, the degree of clonotype sharing among donors was expected to be affected by sequencing depth. Estimated clonotype richness was generally larger for naive than for memory subsets.

The CDR3 sequence holds 16 residues, the cysteine and phenylalanine included. The DNA shown is the 48-base CDR3, in frame from base 1. The V and J ends are trimmed by 7 bases and 1 base, leaving 16 bases between them. From a lookup of the germline V gene (reference sequence), CDR1 and CDR2 are MNHEY and SMNVEV. The clonotype comes from a man aged 25 to 40 in good health. The material sequenced was memory CD4+ T cells sorted from blood. What this sample's cell subset or site label stands for: CD45RA-negative fraction. The rearranged chain carries TRBV27 and TRBJ2-2; the D region may be TRBD1 or TRBD2, each matching 5 bases equally. The sequence in DNA is TGTGCCAGCACTCCAAGGGACCCCCGGAACACCGGGGAGCTGTTTTTT. Its protein is CASTPRDPRNTGELFF.